This entry describes one T cell receptor (beta chain). Its antigen is undetermined. These data originate in a study of molecular identifiers for immune sequencing clone quantification. Study observations and caveats: Identical TCR molecules can share a barcode, and this sharing could underestimate highly expanded clone sizes. The study reportedly detected spiked Jurkat TCR RNA from one cell among 1.1 million or so naive cells.

As previously described, bulk TCR libraries were made using listed TCR primers. A single record per CDR3 protein comes from TCRdb applying MiXCR to the PCR reads. The data show 88,000 or so distinct CDR3 sequences, over 20% seen once. Germline V gene data show CDR1 as SGHDT and CDR2 as YYEEEE. The CDR3 is made up of 14 amino acids. Trimming stripped 2 bases from V and 4 bases from J, with 13 bases between. Naive CD8 T cells, phenotype CD8+CD4-CCR7+CD45RA+, were sorted. Sequencing was performed on naive CD8+ T cells from blood, with Jurkat cell RNA spiked in. As for subset: FACS-sorted CD8+CD4-CCR7+CD45RA+ naive T cells. This chain joins TRBV5-6 and TRBJ2-7, with unresolved D. The TCR sequence derives from a human donor in good health. Some libraries in this study had Jurkat cell RNA spiked in. CDR3 coding DNA: TGTGCCAGCAGCTTAGGGCAGAGTCATTACGAGCAGTACTTC. This translates into CASSLGQSHYEQYF.